The present T cell receptor (beta chain) was sequenced within a study of shared clonotypes between healthy human individuals. Per the germline V gene, CDR1 is MNHNY and CDR2 is SVGAGI (reference sequence). The V end was cut by 2 bases, the J end by 2 bases, with 9 bases between. The CDR3 is 14 residues long. Sequencing was performed with immunoSEQ multiplex PCR; in TCRdb, only in-frame clones are kept and a portion is missing. Here the sample spans 2.3 million or so clones, approximately 93% being singletons. Study-wide results and limits: Among a few donors, 4.5% to 5.5% of naive CD4 clonotypes were found in common.

On this clone itself: Its antigen is not known.

The sequenced material came from naive CD4+ T cells from PBMCs. Subset described: CD45RA+ positively selected. This receptor was identified in a man aged 18 to 30 in good health. Some clones in this sample may be carry-over from other donors' samples. The chain uses TRBV6-6 and TRBJ1-2; no definite D call. The CDR3 sequence: CASSYRPDNYGYTF. Written as DNA, the CDR3 is TGTGCCAGCAGTTACAGGCCAGACAACTATGGCTACACCTTC.